The 14 T cell receptor beta chains below come from one sample, sequenced in a study of identical twins. Using its own MiXCR run on the 5' RACE reads, TCRdb lists one record per CDR3 protein. The sample shows around 220,000 distinct CDR3 sequences, roughly a tenth of them seen only once. Sequencing was done on a sample of memory T cells sorted from blood. All receptors derive from a man aged 50 to 59 in good health.

This chain uses TRBV7-2 with TRBJ2-7; perhaps D is TRBD1 or TRBD2 (5 bases each). With 1 base removed from V and 2 bases from J, the gap between germline ends came to 9 bases. There are 14 residues in the CDR3. Germline V CDR1 and CDR2: SGHTA, FQGNSA. The CDR3 region is CASSLGDPPYEQYF. The CDR3 DNA reads as TGTGCCAGCAGCTTAGGGGACCCACCCTACGAGCAGTACTTC. Full variable domain (missing parts from reference TRBV7-2 and TRBJ2-7): GAGVSQSPSNKVTEKGKDVELRCDPISGHTALYWYRQSLGQGLEFLIYFQGNSAPDKSGLPSDRFSAERTGGSVSTLTIQRTQQEDSAVYLCASSLGDPPYEQYFGPGTRLTVT.

The chain has TRBV7-9 and TRBJ2-1, with 8 bases aligning to TRBD2. Germline V gene sequence: CDR1 SEHNR, CDR2 FQNEAQ (reference sequence). V shed 5 bases, J shed 5 bases, and the junction held 14 bases outside the gene matches. CDR3 size: 17 residues. In DNA, the CDR3 is TGTGCCAGCAGCCCGGTAGGGTCCGGGAGGGACAACAATGAGCAGTTCTTC. This codes for CASSPVGSGRDNNEQFF.

The sample holds many counts of this clonotype. The V call is TRBV10-3, the J call TRBJ2-3; TRBD2 agrees at 10 bases. Germline CDR1 is ENHRY and CDR2 is SYGVKD. With V trimmed by 8 bases and J by 2 bases, 10 bases remained unmatched. The CDR3 covers 16 residues. In DNA, the CDR3 is TGTGCCATCCTCTCTCCCCTAGCGGGGGACACAGATACGCAGTATTTT. Protein sequence: CAILSPLAGDTDTQYF.

This clonotype occurred a few times. The chain combines TRBV5-1 with TRBJ1-5, with D perhaps TRBD1 (5 bases). This CDR3 region has 14 residues. The germline V and J ends were trimmed by 0 bases and 7 bases, with 11 bases remaining between them. Germline-derived CDR1 and CDR2 are SGHRS and YFSETQ. CDR3 bases: TGCGCCAGCAGCTTGGATCTTGGGGCCCAGCCCCAGCATTTT. As protein: CASSLDLGAQPQHF.

This clonotype was recorded many times. The J gene is TRBJ1-2, the V gene TRBV4-1; perhaps TRBD1 as D (6 bases). V was pared by 4 bases and J by 9 bases, with 27 bases between. The germline V gene encodes CDR1 MGHRA and CDR2 YSYEKL. The CDR3 is 17 amino acids. This CDR3 is CASSPSLFGGGGRSYTF. CDR3 sequence (DNA): TGCGCCAGCAGCCCGAGTCTTTTCGGGGGGGGCGGTAGGAGCTACACCTTC.

This clonotype was observed a handful of times. This chain joins TRBV30 and TRBJ2-4, with no clear D. Trimming shortened V by 7 bases and J by 0 bases, and 13 bases separated the two germline ends. The CDR3 totals 14 residues. CDR1 is GTSNPN, CDR2 SVGIG, per germline (reference sequence). The CDR3 region has the DNA TGTGCCTCGTCCCTCGGTCCAGCCAAAAACATTCAGTACTTC. It specifies CASSLGPAKNIQYF.

This clonotype was picked up many times. The V gene is TRBV9, the J gene TRBJ1-2, with D uncertain. The CDR3 loop spans 13 amino acids. The germline V and J ends were trimmed by 3 bases and 0 bases, with 6 bases remaining between them. Germline lookup yields CDR1 SGDLS and CDR2 YYNGEE. DNA for the CDR3: TGTGCCAGCAGCGAGGGAGCTAACTATGGCTACACCTTC. Protein: CASSEGANYGYTF.

On this clonotype: Compared with germline, one end of the junction differs, possibly owing to a read error. V is TRBV7-2 and J is TRBJ2-2; D gene unclear. The CDR3 runs 14 residues. Per the germline V gene, CDR1 is SGHTA and CDR2 is FQGNSA. CDR3 DNA sequence: TGTGCCAGCAGCTTAGTCGCCAACATCGGGGAGCTGTTTTTT. Translation gives CASSLVANIGELFF.

This clonotype was found a few times. V usage is TRBV4-1 and J usage is TRBJ2-1; 8 bases are a match to TRBD1. V shed 0 bases and J 10 bases; nucleotides not matched to a gene: 11. Germline CDR1 reads MGHRA; CDR2 reads YSYEKL. The CDR3 sequence is 16 residues long. The CDR3 is CASSQDITGGINEQFF. The CDR3 nucleotides are TGCGCCAGCAGCCAAGATATTACAGGGGGAATAAACGAGCAGTTCTTC.

The V call is TRBV15, the J call TRBJ1-5; D remains unclear. The CDR3 runs to 13 residues. Deletions cut 0 bases from V and 7 bases from J, with 7 bases between. Germline CDR1 reads LNHNV; CDR2 reads YYDKDF (reference sequence). CDR3 nucleotides: TGTGCCACCAGCAGAGAAGAGGGCCAGCCCCAGCATTTT. Translation: CATSREEGQPQHF. Complete variable domain (other parts from reference TRBV15 and TRBJ1-5): DAMVIQNPRYQVTQFGKPVTLSCSQTLNHNVMYWYQQKSSQAPKLLFHYYDKDFNNEADTPDNFQSRRPNTSFCFLDIRSPGLGDTAMYLCATSREEGQPQHFGDGTRLSIL.

This clonotype was counted a few times. J is TRBJ2-5 and V is TRBV29-1; a possible D gene is TRBD1 (6 bases). CDR3 length: 13 amino acids. V gave up 3 bases and J gave up 4 bases, with 12 bases separating them. CDR1 and CDR2 from the germline V gene are SQVTM and ANQGSEA. This CDR3 reads CSVERGRGETQYF. CDR3 DNA sequence: TGCAGCGTTGAGAGGGGCAGGGGAGAGACCCAGTACTTC.

A few counts support this clonotype. The chain links TRBV29-1 to TRBJ2-4, with D possibly TRBD2 on 6 matching bases. Germline values: CDR1 SQVTM, CDR2 ANQGSEA. The CDR3 is 13 residues long. V was shortened by 5 bases and J by 0 bases, with 8 bases between the two germline ends. CDR3 in amino acids: CSVRGLAKNIQYF. CDR3 coding DNA: TGCAGCGTTAGGGGACTAGCCAAAAACATTCAGTACTTC. Drawing the rest from reference TRBV29-1 and TRBJ2-4, the complete variable domain is SAVISQKPSRDICQRGTSLTIQCQVDSQVTMMFWYRQQPGQSLTLIATANQGSEATYESGFVIDKFPISRPNLTFSTLTVSNMSPEDSSIYLCSVRGLAKNIQYFGAGTRLSVL.

Worth noting for this clonotype: The junction and the germline gene differ at one end; a read error may be behind it. This chain uses TRBV19 with TRBJ1-6; D gene unclear. In germline, CDR1 is LNHDA, CDR2 SQIVND (reference sequence). This CDR3 has 13 amino acids. The CDR3 DNA follows: TGTGCTAGTAGGAGGGCCGTCAATTCACCCCTCCACTTT. Translated, it gives CASRRAVNSPLHF.

In this sample, this clonotype turned up a few times. The chain is built from TRBV20-1 and TRBJ1-2; 11 nucleotides line up with TRBD1. The germline gives CDR1 DFQATT, CDR2 SNEGSKA (reference sequence). The CDR3 is made up of 15 amino acids. The J segment lost 8 bases and the V segment lost 0 bases, leaving 8 bases of the junction unmatched. The DNA for the CDR3 is TGCAGTGCTAGAGACTCGGACAGGGGGCTGTCCGGCTACACCTTC. Protein: CSARDSDRGLSGYTF.